These 2 T cell receptor beta chains originate from one sample sequenced in a study of T cells in Graves' hyperthyroidism and ophthalmopathy. Amplification of TCR beta CDR3 regions was performed using RNA transcripts as template. An initial round of RT-PCR targeting the TCR CDR3 relied on the HTBI primer set. TCRdb reprocessed the multiplex PCR reads with MiXCR, giving one entry per CDR3 protein. The sample has around 800,000 distinct CDR3 sequences, about two fifths seen once; the top ten hold around 10%. Sequencing was carried out using blood. The receptor source for this set is a man aged 18 to 29 with Graves' hyperthyroidism.

This clonotype was observed many times. The chain is built from TRBV5-1 and TRBJ1-1; TRBD1 aligns across 8 bases. Germline V gene data show CDR1 as SGHRS and CDR2 as YFSETQ. This CDR3 contains 14 residues. Trimming at V came to 5 bases and at J to 4 bases, leaving 7 bases not matched to a gene. DNA of the CDR3: TGCGCCAGCAGGACGACAGGGGTGGGCACTGAAGCTTTCTTT. Translated: CASRTTGVGTEAFF.

The genes are TRBV7-4 and TRBJ2-7, with a weak D call TRBD1 (7 bases). Between the trimmed V and J ends, which lost 1 base and 6 bases, there was a span of 16 bases. The CDR3 totals 15 residues. CDR1 and CDR2 from the germline V gene are SGHVT and SQSDAQ. The CDR3 spells CASSLDWGAGGEQYF. The CDR3 DNA sequence: TGTGCCAGCAGCTTAGATTGGGGGGCAGGGGGCGAGCAGTACTTC.